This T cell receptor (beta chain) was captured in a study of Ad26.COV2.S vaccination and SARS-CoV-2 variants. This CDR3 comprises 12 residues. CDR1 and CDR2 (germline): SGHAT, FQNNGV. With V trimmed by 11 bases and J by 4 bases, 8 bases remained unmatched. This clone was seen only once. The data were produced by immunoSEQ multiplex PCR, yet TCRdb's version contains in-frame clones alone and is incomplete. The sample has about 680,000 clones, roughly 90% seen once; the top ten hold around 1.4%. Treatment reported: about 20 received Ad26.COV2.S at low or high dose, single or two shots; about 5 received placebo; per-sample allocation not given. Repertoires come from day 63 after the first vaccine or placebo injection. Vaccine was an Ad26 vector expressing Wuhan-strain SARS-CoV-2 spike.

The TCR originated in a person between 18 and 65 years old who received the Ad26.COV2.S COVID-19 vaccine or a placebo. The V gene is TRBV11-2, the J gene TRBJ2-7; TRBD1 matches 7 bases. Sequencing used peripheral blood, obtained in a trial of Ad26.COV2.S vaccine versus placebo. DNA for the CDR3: TGTGCCCCCGGCAGGGGGTGGTACGAGCAGTACTTC. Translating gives CAPGRGWYEQYF.